A single sample gave rise to the 30 T cell receptor beta chains below, sequenced in a study of graft-versus-host responses after intestinal transplantation. Data came from immunoSEQ multiplex PCR; TCRdb stores just in-frame clones and leaves some out. The sample consists of tens of thousands of clones, around 90% of them appearing once. From the graft tissue, intraepithelial and lamina propria lymphocytes were released through processing. Sequencing was performed on ileum tissue, taken less than 400 days after transplant. These TCRs come from a human patient who received an intestinal transplant, so some T cells may come from the graft donor.

This chain connects TRBV15 to TRBJ2-3; possibly TRBD2 for D (5 bases). V was clipped by 0 bases and J by 4 bases, with 5 bases between them. CDR1 is LNHNV, CDR2 YYDKDF, per germline (reference sequence). CDR3 length: 13 residues. The DNA of the CDR3 is TGTGCCACCAGCAGAGATAGCGCAGATACGCAGTATTTT. Translation: CATSRDSADTQYF.

The chain has TRBV2 and TRBJ1-2; D uncertain. The CDR3 covers 18 residues. V lost 2 bases to trimming and J lost 0 bases, with 19 bases between them. Germline V gene data show CDR1 as SNHLY and CDR2 as FYNNEI. The CDR3 DNA follows: TGTGCCAGCAGTGAAATCGGCGTTCGCCTAGGGTCTAACTATGGCTACACCTTC. It yields the protein CASSEIGVRLGSNYGYTF.

The chain has TRBV6-1 and TRBJ2-7; 10 bases match TRBD2. The CDR3 covers 14 residues. Germline CDR1 and CDR2: MNHNS and SASEGT. With 4 bases clipped from V and 3 bases from J, the junction kept 3 bases outside the gene matches. CDR3 coding DNA: TGTGCCAGCAGTGTAGCGGGGGGCTACTACGAGCAGTACTTC. Translated: CASSVAGGYYEQYF.

This rearrangement joins TRBV21-1 to TRBJ2-3; the table calls TRBD2, which could not be checked here. TRBV21-1 is annotated as a pseudogene. The CDR3 length is 18 residues. The CDR3 DNA sequence: TGTGCCAGCAGCAAAGCTTCTCTAGCGGGAGGAGACACAGATACGCAGTATTTT. Translated: CASSKASLAGGDTDTQYF.

This chain links TRBV28 with TRBJ2-3, with D tentatively TRBD1 (5 bases). The CDR3 covers 15 residues. The germline V and J ends were trimmed by 2 bases and 0 bases, with 9 bases remaining between them. Germline V gives CDR1 MDHEN, CDR2 SYDVKM. The CDR3 sequence: CASSLGAQSTDTQYF. The CDR3 nucleotides read TGTGCCAGCAGTTTAGGGGCGCAAAGCACAGATACGCAGTATTTT.

The chain combines TRBV27 with TRBJ1-1; D remains unclear. Germline V lookup: CDR1 MNHEY, CDR2 SMNVEV (reference sequence). Trimming removed 0 bases from V and 10 bases from J, with 0 bases in between. This CDR3 is built from 9 residues. CDR3 nucleotide sequence: TGTGCCAGCAGTTTATCAGCTTTCTTT. It encodes CASSLSAFF.

This chain links TRBV2 with TRBJ2-5; possible D gene TRBD2, 6 bases. The J call may be faulty, since TRBJ2-7 better matches the DNA end. The CDR3 runs 14 residues. CDR1 is SNHLY, CDR2 FYNNEI, per germline. CDR3: CASSVGGKTYEQYF. The DNA for the CDR3 is TGTGCCAGCAGTGTGGGCGGGAAGACCTACGAGCAGTACTTC.

This rearrangement joins TRBV27 to TRBJ2-2; 12 bases match TRBD2. The CDR3 is 17 amino acids. The trim removed 7 bases at V and 1 base at J, leaving 7 bases unmatched. The V gene's germline CDR1 is MNHEY and CDR2 SMNVEV (reference sequence). CDR3 sequence: CASKGPSGRGNTGELFF. CDR3 bases: TGTGCCAGCAAGGGGCCTAGCGGGAGGGGGAACACCGGGGAGCTGTTTTTT.

This clone has just a few counts. The chain has TRBV12-2 and TRBJ2-7; no check of the table's D call, TRBD1, against the DNA was made. TRBV12-2 is a pseudogene. The CDR3 is 17 amino acids. CDR3 bases: TGTGCAAGTCGCTTACGGACAGGGGGCGCTGGGGGCTACGAGCAGTACTTC. This codes for CASRLRTGGAGGYEQYF.

The chain carries TRBV6-5 and TRBJ2-3, with a tentative D call TRBD1 (5 bases). V gave up 0 bases and J gave up 4 bases, with 5 bases separating them. Germline V gene lookup returns CDR1 MNHEY and CDR2 SVGAGI. The CDR3 is made up of 13 amino acids. The CDR3 is CASSYSGADTQYF. DNA of the CDR3: TGTGCCAGCAGTTACTCAGGGGCAGATACGCAGTATTTT.

This clone was seen only a few times. The chain has TRBV9 and TRBJ2-1, with 7 bases fitting TRBD1. The V gene end was trimmed by 2 bases and the J gene end by 8 bases; junction bases not matched to a gene: 10. This CDR3 contains 15 residues. The germline CDR1 and CDR2 sequences are SGDLS and YYNGEE. The CDR3 sequence is CASSVTGENIDEQFF. CDR3 bases: TGTGCCAGCAGCGTCACAGGGGAAAATATTGATGAGCAGTTCTTC.

The table lists this clone with a few counts. Other DNA sequences in this sample translate to the same CDR3. The V call is TRBV6-5, the J call TRBJ1-3; 7 bases align to TRBD1. CDR1 is MNHEY, CDR2 SVGAGI, per germline. The J segment lost 2 bases and the V segment lost 5 bases, leaving 3 bases of the junction unmatched. CDR3 length: 14 residues. CDR3 DNA sequence: TGTGCCAGCAGTCCCGACAGGGCTGGAAACACCATATATTTT. It codes for CASSPDRAGNTIYF.

V usage is TRBV13 and J usage is TRBJ2-2; TRBD1 matches at 9 bases. J was trimmed by 0 bases and V by 4 bases; bases with no gene match: 6. The CDR3 spans 17 residues. The germline CDR1 and CDR2 sequences are PRHDT and FYEKMQ (reference sequence). The CDR3 bases are TGTGCCAGCAGCTCTCCGGACAGGGGAGCGAACACCGGGGAGCTGTTTTTT. Translated, it gives CASSSPDRGANTGELFF.

This chain links TRBV4-2 with TRBJ2-1; 7 nucleotides line up with TRBD2. Germline lookup yields CDR1 LGHNA and CDR2 YNFKEQ. CDR3 size: 14 residues. J was trimmed by 3 bases and V by 5 bases; bases with no gene match: 4. CDR3: CASSGGSSYNEQFF. Here the CDR3 DNA reads TGTGCCAGCAGCGGCGGGAGTAGCTACAATGAGCAGTTCTTC.

The V and J genes are TRBV5-1 and TRBJ2-5; 11 positions agree with TRBD2. CDR1 SGHRS and CDR2 YFSETQ come from the germline V gene. J gave up 0 bases and V 4 bases, and 14 bases lay outside the gene matches. The CDR3 is 19 amino acids. The CDR3 region has the DNA TGCGCCAGCAGCAATGCTCTCCTAGCGGGGGGAAGAAACCAAGAGACCCAGTACTTC. Amino acids: CASSNALLAGGRNQETQYF.

The rearrangement joins TRBV6-5 to TRBJ1-2; the D gene is possibly TRBD1 (5 bases). The V end was cut by 5 bases, the J end by 2 bases, with 6 bases between. The CDR3 extends over 12 amino acids. Germline lookup yields CDR1 MNHEY and CDR2 SVGAGI. The CDR3 nucleotides read TGTGCCAGCAGTAGGACAAACTATGGCTACACCTTC. Translating it yields CASSRTNYGYTF.

The chain has TRBV5-1 and TRBJ2-3; unclear D gene. The CDR3 length is 18 residues. Looked up from germline, CDR1 is SGHRS and CDR2 is YFSETQ. V gave up 0 bases and J gave up 0 bases, with 17 bases separating them. The CDR3 sequence: CASSLESGGVTSTDTQYF. The CDR3 nucleotides are TGCGCCAGCAGCTTGGAGTCTGGTGGGGTTACTAGCACAGATACGCAGTATTTT.

This chain connects TRBV27 to TRBJ1-2; 7 bases agree with TRBD1. The CDR3 spans 19 residues. Germline-derived CDR1 and CDR2 are MNHEY and SMNVEV (reference sequence). With V trimmed by 3 bases and J by 0 bases, 16 bases remained unmatched. Here the CDR3 DNA reads TGTGCCAGCAGTTTGCCCGGGACAGCGATACTTAAAGCTAACTATGGCTACACCTTC. Amino acids: CASSLPGTAILKANYGYTF.

The V call is TRBV13, the J call TRBJ2-7, with 8 bases that match TRBD1. The trim removed 5 bases at V and 3 bases at J, leaving 12 bases unmatched. The CDR3 totals 16 residues. Germline lookup yields CDR1 PRHDT and CDR2 FYEKMQ (reference sequence). CDR3 sequence: CASSVGTGSAYYEQYF. The CDR3 DNA follows: TGTGCCAGCAGCGTGGGGACAGGCTCAGCGTACTACGAGCAGTACTTC. The whole variable domain, remainder taken from reference TRBV13 and TRBJ2-7, is AAGVIQSPRHLIKEKRETATLKCYPIPRHDTVYWYQQGPGQDPQFLISFYEKMQSDKGSIPDRFSAQQFSDYHSELNMSSLELGDSALYFCASSVGTGSAYYEQYFGPGTRLTVT.

As to this clone: The sample carries other DNA sequences with the same CDR3. The J gene is TRBJ1-5, the V gene TRBV28; 7 bases fit TRBD1. Germline V gene lookup returns CDR1 MDHEN and CDR2 SYDVKM. V lost 5 bases to trimming and J lost 2 bases; unmatched junction nucleotides: 6. The CDR3 spans 15 residues. CDR3 region: CASSPGGRGNQPQHF. CDR3 in DNA: TGTGCCAGCAGTCCAGGGGGTCGTGGCAATCAGCCCCAGCATTTT.

The chain carries TRBV15 and TRBJ2-7; 10 nucleotides line up with TRBD2. CDR1 is LNHNV and CDR2 is YYDKDF in the germline V gene (reference sequence). Unmatched junction bases numbered 9, after V lost 1 base and J lost 3 bases. The CDR3 loop spans 17 amino acids. CDR3 amino acids: CATSRASGLADGYEQYF. Written as DNA, the CDR3 is TGTGCCACCAGCAGAGCGTCAGGACTAGCGGATGGCTACGAGCAGTACTTC.

CDR3 loop: CASSLIQGPPYEQYF. The CDR3, as DNA: TGTGCCAGCAGCTTGATACAGGGGCCCCCCTACGAGCAGTACTTC. This rearrangement joins TRBV5-5 to TRBJ2-5; 7 nucleotides align to TRBD1. The better agreement between TRBJ2-7 and the DNA end casts doubt on the J call. The CDR3 totals 15 residues. Germline CDR1 is SGHKS and CDR2 is YYEKEE (reference sequence).

By share, this clone ranks as medium-sized. The chain employs TRBV7-2 and TRBJ2-7; D is perhaps TRBD1 or TRBD2 (5 bases each). The CDR3 is made up of 15 amino acids. Trimming pared 5 bases from V and 3 bases from J, leaving 17 bases between. Germline V gene sequence: CDR1 SGHTA, CDR2 FQGNSA. CDR3 residues: CASSPWDGHYYEQYF. CDR3 in DNA: TGTGCCAGCAGCCCCTGGGACGGGCACTACTACGAGCAGTACTTC. Together with reference TRBV7-2 and TRBJ2-7, the CDR3 gives the full variable domain: GAGVSQSPSNKVTEKGKDVELRCDPISGHTALYWYRQSLGQGLEFLIYFQGNSAPDKSGLPSDRFSAERTGGSVSTLTIQRTQQEDSAVYLCASSPWDGHYYEQYFGPGTRLTVT.

The chain links TRBV7-3 to TRBJ1-1, with a tentative D call TRBD1 (5 bases). The CDR3 loop spans 15 amino acids. V was pared by 3 bases and J by 5 bases, with 16 bases between. Germline values: CDR1 SGHTA, CDR2 FQGTGA. This chain's CDR3 is CASSFRSGSGTEAFF. The CDR3 region has the DNA TGTGCCAGCAGCTTTAGGTCAGGGAGTGGAACTGAAGCTTTCTTT.

This clone was seen more than once but under ten times. The genes are TRBV28 and TRBJ1-2, with a possible D match to TRBD1 (5 bases). Germline V lookup: CDR1 MDHEN, CDR2 SYDVKM. The CDR3 has 14 amino acids. The V end lost 4 bases, the J end lost 3 bases, and 12 bases lay between the germline ends. The chain's CDR3 is CASSYPSGYYGYTF. Written as DNA, the CDR3 is TGTGCCAGCAGTTACCCTTCAGGGTACTATGGCTACACCTTC.

This chain links TRBV6-6 with TRBJ2-7, with 8 positions matching TRBD2. Germline V gene sequence: CDR1 MNHNY, CDR2 SVGAGI (reference sequence). This CDR3 region has 14 residues. V lost 0 bases, J lost 5 bases, and 3 bases stayed unmatched. CDR3 sequence (DNA): TGTGCCAGCAGTTACTCGCGCGGGAGGAACGAGCAGTACTTC. Its protein product is CASSYSRGRNEQYF.

The V gene is TRBV27, the J gene TRBJ2-7; D gene uncertain. The CDR3 consists of 14 residues. Between the trimmed V and J ends, which lost 0 bases and 0 bases, there was a span of 6 bases. The germline CDR1 and CDR2 sequences are MNHEY and SMNVEV (reference sequence). The CDR3 DNA follows: TGTGCCAGCAGTTTATCCTCAGTCTCCTACGAGCAGTACTTC. Amino acid sequence: CASSLSSVSYEQYF.

The CDR3 DNA is TGTGCCAGCCCGGGAGGCAATGAGCAGTTCTTC. The encoded protein is CASPGGNEQFF. The J gene is TRBJ2-1, the V gene TRBV6-5; 7 bases map to TRBD2. CDR1 is MNHEY, CDR2 SVGAGI, per germline. With V trimmed by 8 bases and J by 6 bases, 1 base remained unmatched. There are 11 residues in the CDR3.

This clone was observed a handful of times. The chain carries TRBV14 and TRBJ1-1, with D hard to call. The germline V gene has CDR1 SGHDN and CDR2 FVKESK. Deletions cut 1 base from V and 1 base from J, with 7 bases between. This CDR3 comprises 14 residues. The DNA for the CDR3 is TGTGCCAGCAGCCAAGGACGGTGGAACACTGAAGCTTTCTTT. Translated, it gives CASSQGRWNTEAFF.

The rearrangement uses TRBV29-1 and TRBJ2-5; D unresolved. Trimming stripped 4 bases from V and 2 bases from J, with 5 bases between. This CDR3 has 11 amino acids. Germline lookup yields CDR1 SQVTM and CDR2 ANQGSEA. The CDR3 protein is CSVVPQETQYF. In DNA form, the CDR3 reads TGCAGCGTTGTACCGCAAGAGACCCAGTACTTC.